This TCR beta chain came from a study of blood T cells in healthy people across ages (dated by TCRdb to about 2015). Regarding the study in general: In model experiments, template switching captured roughly one uniquely barcoded TCR beta cDNA molecule for every two T cells. The study measured age-related changes in TCR beta repertoire diversity using deep sequencing normalized with unique cDNA molecular identifiers. Donors were grouped into four age groups: young (average approximately 16 years), middle-aged (approximately 41), aged (approximately 58) and long-lived (approximately 78). To avoid experimental bias, donors of different ages were spread randomly across the sequencing lanes. Two additional independent replicas of 1 million unique cDNA reads from the same blood draw were analyzed for two donors (one aged 18 to 30 and one aged 80 or older). Findings and caveats that apply to the study as a whole: Estimates of total diversity based on one million sequenced T cells were considered lower bounds and underestimates. Because donor CMV infection status was unknown, age-related changes in expanded clonotypes were potentially confounded. Bulk unsorted PBMC profiling prevented conclusive comparison of naive and antigen-experienced compartments. There was a strong correlation between observed TCR beta diversity and the percentage of naive T cells measured by flow cytometry. Observed TCR beta diversity per million T cells fell roughly linearly with age, and a significant reduction was already apparent by age around 40. Compared with the aged group, the long-lived group had more naive CD4+ T cells, fewer expanded clones and increased TCR diversity, suggesting age selection.

The approximately 40 donors, aged about 6 to 90 years, were systemically healthy Caucasian individuals from Russia. Each donor gave 9.5 to 10 milliliters of peripheral blood, drawn into EDTA-treated Vacutainer tubes. Ficoll-Paque density-gradient centrifugation was used to isolate PBMCs, with at least 6 million obtained per sample. Trizol reagent was used to extract total RNA from the PBMCs, yielding at least 6 micrograms per sample. For every donor, flow cytometry on a PBMC aliquot measured the percentage of naive CD45RAhigh/CD27high T cells. The protocol used for the library was 5' RACE. Sequenced on an Illumina HiSeq 2500. The second PCR ran for about 6 to 12 cycles and used a J-beta primer mix along with a sample-barcoded 5' primer. A unique molecular identifier was introduced onto each TCR beta cDNA molecule by a template-switch 5' adaptor carrying 12 random nucleotides. At least 2.5 million CDR3-containing paired-end reads were obtained from each sample. The Mint cDNA synthesis kit, primed by a TRBC-specific oligonucleotide, was used to synthesize first-strand cDNA from all RNA. After uracil-DNA glycosylase treatment, a first 18-cycle PCR used universal primers M1SS and BC2_uni_R on all cDNA. The authors processed their data as follows. For normalization, 1 million high-quality reads were randomly selected from each sample, with every read carrying a distinct molecular identifier. Instead of being binned into consensus sequences, reads with shared molecular identifiers were discarded. MiTCR, set to a Q25 quality threshold and the strictest error-elimination algorithm, was used for CDR3 identification, clonotype clustering and error correction. Lower-bound total TCR beta diversity was estimated with a nonparametric unseen species model using Euler transformation. Starting from the raw public reads, TCRdb applied fastp trimming at Q25, assembled clones with MiXCR and retained in-frame beta chains. Merged by CDR3 protein, the rows form single entries marked with the most common genes and DNA. None of the V and J calls come from the authors' own analysis; TCRdb made them. The sample has about 720,000 distinct CDR3 sequences on record, about a fifth of them singletons. The top ten clonotypes cover roughly 22% of the sample.

The CDR3 spans 14 residues, from the cysteine through the phenylalanine. The entry retains the CDR3 DNA only, 42 bases that are in frame from base 1. According to the germline V gene, CDR1 reads SGHTA and CDR2 reads FQGTGA. For this clonotype: Its antigen is not yet known. Compared with germline, one end of the junction differs, possibly owing to a read error.

Sequenced material: blood. This TCR was recovered from a man in his 70s in good health. The rearrangement joined TRBV7-3 to TRBJ1-6; the D gene is perhaps TRBD1, from 6 matching bases. The DNA reads TGTGCCAGCAGCTCCACAGGGTACGGTTCACCCCTCCGCTTT. Its protein reads: CASSSTGYGSPLRF.